This TCR beta chain was identified during a study of T cell clonality in common variable immunodeficiency. Study results and caveats: Reportedly, TCR beta sequences from common variable immunodeficiency showed fewer deletions and N-nucleotide insertions. Patient heterogeneity in the CVID cohort limited correlations between repertoire features and clinical complications. Fewer TCRbeta clones were shared among CVID subjects than controls.

This CDR3 has 17 residues. Looked up from germline, CDR1 is DFQATT and CDR2 is SNEGSKA (reference sequence). Trimming took 6 bases from V and 5 from J; bases not matched to a gene: 11. Both groups were predominantly of Caucasian heritage. Blood samples were heparinized, about 4.5 to 9 ml per donor. The table came from immunoSEQ multiplex PCR; TCRdb's copy has only in-frame clones and leaves some out. This sample shows roughly 25,000 clones and no singletons; roughly 9% rests with the ten largest. This clone appeared many times. As yet, its antigen is unknown. The read stops 3 residues short of the end of the CDR3; the missing end is completed from the germline J gene.

The chain employs TRBV20-1 and TRBJ2-3; 16 bases match TRBD2. The sequence came from a human donor with common variable immunodeficiency. The sample taken for sequencing was peripheral blood mononuclear cells. The CDR3 loop is CSAQGGLAGGPGDTQYF. Incomplete CDR3 DNA: TGCAGTGCCCAGGGGGGACTAGCGGGGGGGCCCGGAGATACG.